This T cell receptor beta chain originates from a study of T cell responses to AZD1222 COVID-19 vaccine. Assay used: immunoSEQ multiplex PCR; TCRdb lists only in-frame clones, some missing. Of 120,000 or so clones listed, roughly 89% are singletons. Study-level findings and limits: Close to half of all spike-specific TCRs reportedly target regions of the variants that are unmutated. Females made up more of the donors, who were largely white British, and clonal diversity may have come out too low. Spike was spanned by vaccine-associated CD4 TCRs, with dominance at 160-218 and 743-854. Only a handful of AZD1222 recipients, several in all, had baseline seropositivity.

There are 15 residues in the CDR3. Germline CDR1 and CDR2: MNHEY and SMNVEV (reference sequence). The V and J ends lost 4 bases and 4 bases respectively, with 13 bases between them. For this clone: No antigen is known for it.

The TCR was taken from an adult in good health. The starting material was peripheral blood, obtained on day 0 of MenACWY control vaccination. The V gene is TRBV27, the J gene TRBJ2-2, with TRBD2 as a possible D gene (5 bases). CDR3: CASSSNYRGTGELFF. CDR3 sequence (DNA): TGTGCCAGCAGTTCTAATTACCGGGGCACCGGGGAGCTGTTTTTT.